The 6 T cell receptor beta chains below were found in one sample sequenced in a study of blood T cells in healthy people across ages. Using a J-beta primer mix together with a sample-barcoded 5' primer, a second PCR was run for roughly 6 to 11 cycles. In TCRdb, the 5' RACE reads were re-called with MiXCR into one record per CDR3 protein. The sample yields roughly 800,000 distinct CDR3 sequences, 58% seen once. Sequenced input: blood. These receptors all come from a young man in good health.

This clonotype was seen just once. In DNA form, the CDR3 reads TGTGCCAGCAGCGCCACCTCCAGCTACAATGAGCAGTACTTC. It specifies CASSATSSYNEQYF. This chain connects TRBV5-4 to TRBJ2-1, with D uncertain. The J call could be wrong; TRBJ2-7 is a better fit for the DNA end. CDR3 length: 14 residues. The germline gives CDR1 SGHNT, CDR2 YYREEE (reference sequence).

V usage is TRBV20-1 and J usage is TRBJ2-6, with D tentatively TRBD1 or TRBD2 (5 bases each). Germline CDR1 and CDR2: DFQATT and SNEGSKA (reference sequence). The CDR3 is 14 residues long. V lost 6 bases, J lost 1 base, and 10 bases lay in between. The CDR3 region has the DNA TGCAGTGCGAGGTGGGGGTCTGGGGCCAACGTCCTGACTTTC. Translated: CSARWGSGANVLTF.

The J gene is TRBJ2-1, the V gene TRBV29-1; 8 positions match TRBD2. The CDR3 consists of 12 residues. The germline gives CDR1 SQVTM, CDR2 ANQGSEA. The J segment lost 5 bases and the V segment lost 8 bases, leaving 5 bases of the junction unmatched. CDR3 coding DNA: TGCAGCACAAGCGGGAGTAACAATGAGCAGTTCTTC. Translating gives CSTSGSNNEQFF.

This clonotype was picked up a small number of times. The chain links TRBV4-2 to TRBJ1-2; D is perhaps TRBD1 (6 bases). Germline assignment: CDR1 LGHNA and CDR2 YNFKEQ. V was clipped by 4 bases and J by 5 bases, with 17 bases between them. The CDR3 covers 15 residues. CDR3 region: CASSPRRDTPYGYTF. CDR3 sequence (DNA): TGTGCCAGCAGCCCCCGGAGGGACACACCATATGGCTACACCTTC.

CDR3 sequence reads: CSALGLQGVSPLHF. The CDR3 nucleotides read TGCAGTGCTCTGGGCCTCCAGGGGGTCTCACCCCTCCACTTT. The chain links TRBV20-1 to TRBJ1-6, with 7 nucleotides matching TRBD1. Trimming cost V 5 bases and J 10 bases; bases outside gene matches: 11. This CDR3 comprises 14 residues. From germline, CDR1 is DFQATT and CDR2 SNEGSKA (reference sequence).

This clonotype was seen a few times. The chain is built from TRBV25-1 and TRBJ2-7; TRBD2 is a possible D gene (5 bases). The CDR3 is 14 amino acids. CDR1 MGHDK and CDR2 SYGVNS come from the germline V gene. V lost 4 bases, J lost 5 bases, and 15 bases lay in between. The CDR3 DNA reads as TGTGCCAGCAGTGTCCGGGGATCTCTAAACGAGCAGTACTTC. Translating it yields CASSVRGSLNEQYF.